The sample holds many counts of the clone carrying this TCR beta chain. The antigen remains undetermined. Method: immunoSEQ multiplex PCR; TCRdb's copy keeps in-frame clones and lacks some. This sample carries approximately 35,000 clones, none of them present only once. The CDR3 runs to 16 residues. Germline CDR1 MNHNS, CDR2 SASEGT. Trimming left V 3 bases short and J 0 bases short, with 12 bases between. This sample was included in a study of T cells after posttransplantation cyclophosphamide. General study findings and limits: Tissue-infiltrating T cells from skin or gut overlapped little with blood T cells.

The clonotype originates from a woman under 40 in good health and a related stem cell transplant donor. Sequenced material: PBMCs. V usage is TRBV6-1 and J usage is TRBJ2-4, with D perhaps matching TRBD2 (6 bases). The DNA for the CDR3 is TGTGCCAGCAGTGAGCGGGGAATTGTAGCCAAAAACATTCAGTACTTC. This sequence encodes CASSERGIVAKNIQYF.